Listed below are T cell receptor beta chains from one sample, sequenced in a study of HIV-infected patients and healthy controls. Via MiXCR, TCRdb re-called the 5' RACE reads, giving one row per CDR3 protein. The table records 60,000 to 70,000 distinct CDR3 sequences, about 19% of them present only once. The sequencing input was CD4+ T cells from blood. These receptor sequences come from a human donor in good health. The CDR3 runs from the conserved cysteine through the conserved F or W. Each record gives: J gene, D gene, clone size, V gene, CDR3 protein, CDR3 DNA. D genes are given only for firm matches. Rows may omit the clone size; those that give it use once, few, many or a size class.

TRBJ1-4 TRBD1 . TRBV5-1 CASSLKGAHGEKLFF TGCGCCAGCAGCTTGAAGGGGGCGCATGGTGAAAAACTGTTTTTT
TRBJ2-5 TRBD1 . TRBV27 CASSFFTGVQETQYF TGTGCCAGCAGTTTTTTCACAGGGGTTCAAGAGACCCAGTACTTC
TRBJ2-7 TRBD1 once TRBV7-9 CASSLYRDRAAYEQYF TGTGCCAGCAGCCTATACCGGGACAGGGCTGCCTACGAGCAGTACTTC
TRBJ2-1 . few TRBV18 CASSPIPASSYNEQFF TGTGCCAGCTCACCAATCCCAGCGAGCTCCTACAATGAGCAGTTCTTC
TRBJ2-6 . . TRBV6-5 CASSYYSGGTSSSGANVLTF TGTGCCAGCAGTTACTATAGCGGCGGGACATCCTCCTCTGGGGCCAACGTCCTGACTTTC
TRBJ2-1 TRBD2 . TRBV20-1 CSARGLAGNNEQFF TGCAGTGCTAGGGGACTAGCGGGGAACAATGAGCAGTTCTTC
TRBJ1-2 . many TRBV2 CATKGDNYGYTF TGTGCCACGAAGGGGGACAACTATGGCTACACCTTC
TRBJ1-5 . many TRBV29-1 CSVVRTADNQPQHF TGCAGCGTTGTCCGGACAGCTGACAATCAGCCCCAGCATTTT
TRBJ1-2 TRBD1 many TRBV10-3 CAINRDRGLNYGYTF TGTGCCATCAACAGGGACAGGGGGTTGAACTATGGCTACACCTTC
TRBJ2-1 . few TRBV2 CASSPGSFRRSYNEQFF TGTGCCAGCAGTCCCGGATCCTTCAGGAGGTCCTACAATGAGCAGTTCTTC
TRBJ2-5 . many TRBV20-1 CSARNSPETQYF TGCAGTGCTAGGAACAGCCCAGAGACCCAGTACTTC
TRBJ2-1 TRBD2 . TRBV7-6 CASSQTLATSGRAPYNEQFF TGTGCCAGCAGCCAGACGTTAGCGACTAGCGGGAGGGCCCCCTACAATGAGCAGTTCTTC
TRBJ2-7 . . TRBV3-1 CASSQDPGAYEQYF TGTGCCAGCAGCCAAGACCCGGGTGCCTACGAGCAGTACTTC
TRBJ1-2 . few TRBV3-1 CASSQPQTGGLYGYTF TGTGCCAGCAGCCAACCCCAGACCGGGGGCCTATATGGCTACACCTTC
TRBJ1-2 . many TRBV5-1 CASSLQPESNGYTF TGCGCCAGCAGCTTACAACCAGAGTCCAATGGCTACACCTTC
TRBJ2-5 . few TRBV20-1 CSARERMSETQYF TGCAGTGCTAGAGAGAGGATGTCAGAGACCCAGTACTTC
TRBJ2-2 TRBD2 many TRBV4-2 CASSQDYGTSGGLFF TGTGCCAGCAGCCAAGATTATGGGACTAGCGGAGGGCTGTTTTTT
TRBJ2-7 TRBD2 many TRBV7-6 CASSLGPSSGTSIREQYF TGTGCCAGCAGCTTAGGCCCGTCCTCCGGGACTAGCATCCGGGAGCAGTACTTC
TRBJ1-5 . . TRBV6-2/TRBV6-3 CASRPTGGGSNQPQHF TGTGCCAGCAGACCCACGGGAGGCGGGAGCAATCAGCCCCAGCATTTT
TRBJ2-2 TRBD2 few TRBV4-2 CASSQRTSGGTGELFF TGTGCCAGCAGCCAACGGACTAGCGGAGGCACCGGGGAGCTGTTTTTT
TRBJ2-5 TRBD2 . TRBV4-1 CASSQAAGGPWQETQYF TGCGCCAGCAGCCAAGCAGCGGGAGGGCCCTGGCAAGAGACCCAGTACTTC
TRBJ2-3 TRBD2 few TRBV9 CASSPRLAGDTQYF TGTGCCAGCAGCCCCCGACTAGCGGGAGATACGCAGTATTTT
TRBJ1-1 . few TRBV7-3 CASSLSQGGEAFF TGTGCCAGCAGCTTAAGCCAGGGAGGTGAAGCTTTCTTT
TRBJ1-2 . . TRBV29-1 CSVLFRANYGYTF TGCAGCGTATTATTTCGGGCTAACTATGGCTACACCTTC
TRBJ2-1 TRBD1 few TRBV12-3/TRBV12-4 CASSPGQGKIF TGTGCCAGCAGCCCAGGACAGGGAAAGATCTTC
TRBJ2-2 . many TRBV7-2 CASSLEGGNTGELFF TGTGCCAGCAGCTTAGAGGGGGGAAACACCGGGGAGCTGTTTTTT
TRBJ2-4 . many TRBV3-1 CASSQSGGAFRAKNIQYF TGTGCCAGCAGCCAGAGTGGAGGTGCCTTTAGAGCCAAAAACATTCAGTACTTC
TRBJ2-1 . . TRBV4-1 CASSQEARERSGRNEQFF TGCGCCAGCAGCCAAGAAGCAAGGGAGCGAAGTGGAAGAAATGAGCAGTTCTTC
TRBJ2-7 . many TRBV7-2 CASSRGLDTAYEQYF TGTGCCAGCAGCCGGGGTCTGGACACAGCCTACGAGCAGTACTTC
TRBJ2-1 . few TRBV30 CAWDKKASSYNEQFF TGTGCCTGGGATAAAAAGGCCAGCTCCTACAATGAGCAGTTCTTC
TRBJ1-1 TRBD1 many TRBV6-1 CASRLDRAEAFF TGTGCCAGCAGACTAGACAGGGCTGAAGCTTTCTTT
TRBJ2-7 . many TRBV2 CASTRDRVSGSYEQYF TGTGCCAGCACCCGCGATAGGGTCTCTGGGTCCTACGAGCAGTACTTC
TRBJ2-2 TRBD2 . TRBV29-1 CSAGASGRRQTGELFF TGCAGCGCCGGCGCTAGCGGGAGGCGCCAAACCGGGGAGCTGTTTTTT
TRBJ2-5 TRBD2 many TRBV5-1 CASTIGRGEETQYF TGCGCCAGCACCATCGGGCGGGGGGAAGAGACCCAGTACTTC
TRBJ1-3 TRBD1 . TRBV19 CASSRGQILSGNTIYF TGTGCCAGTAGTAGGGGACAGATACTTTCTGGAAACACCATATATTTT
TRBJ2-5 TRBD2 few TRBV20-1 CSARRGYQETQYF TGCAGTGCTAGGCGGGGGTACCAAGAGACCCAGTACTTC
TRBJ2-1 . few TRBV30 CAWSRPRGFSYNEQFF TGTGCCTGGAGCCGCCCCAGGGGATTTAGCTACAATGAGCAGTTCTTC
TRBJ2-2 . . TRBV18 CASSPRVAEELFF TGTGCCAGCTCACCACGAGTAGCCGAGGAGCTGTTTTTT
TRBJ1-3 . few TRBV5-6 CASTSLRGSGNTIYF TGTGCCAGCACCTCTTTGAGGGGCTCTGGAAACACCATATATTTT
TRBJ2-7 . . TRBV6-5 CASTGESYEQYF TGTGCCAGCACTGGAGAGTCCTACGAGCAGTACTTC
TRBJ2-7 TRBD1 many TRBV10-3 CAISEEGQGFHEQYF TGTGCCATCAGTGAAGAGGGACAGGGGTTCCACGAGCAGTACTTC
TRBJ1-3 TRBD1 many TRBV4-3 CASSQDRTGGSGNTIYF TGCGCCAGCAGCCAAGATCGGACAGGGGGATCTGGAAACACCATATATTTT
TRBJ2-2 . . TRBV12-3/TRBV12-4 CASSLGVGAFTGELFF TGTGCCAGCAGTTTAGGAGTCGGTGCGTTCACCGGGGAGCTGTTTTTT
TRBJ1-5 . many TRBV20-1 CSARLPGGPNQPQHF TGCAGTGCTAGATTACCCGGGGGACCCAATCAGCCCCAGCATTTT
TRBJ1-1 . many TRBV5-1 CASSSTGTTGTEAFF TGCGCCAGCAGCTCCACAGGGACAACGGGCACTGAAGCTTTCTTT
TRBJ1-2 TRBD1 few TRBV12-3/TRBV12-4 CASSWGQGGNYGYTF TGTGCCAGCAGTTGGGGACAGGGGGGCAACTATGGCTACACCTTC
TRBJ2-1 TRBD2 . TRBV20-1 CSASSSGGADEQFF TGCAGTGCTAGTTCTAGCGGGGGGGCCGATGAGCAGTTCTTC
TRBJ2-3 . . TRBV7-7 CASSLGVAGTDTQYF TGTGCTAGCAGCTTAGGGGTAGCGGGCACAGATACGCAGTATTTT
TRBJ1-4 . few TRBV10-3 CAISGGAGSNEKLFF TGTGCCATCAGTGGGGGTGCAGGGTCAAATGAAAAACTGTTTTTT
TRBJ2-3 . . TRBV6-5 CASSYSMGPLNTQYF TGTGCCAGCAGTTACTCGATGGGGCCCCTCAATACGCAGTATTTT
TRBJ2-5 TRBD2 many TRBV29-1 CSVIRKGLAGGETQYF TGCAGCGTCATAAGAAAGGGACTAGCGGGAGGAGAGACCCAGTACTTC
TRBJ1-6 . many TRBV12-3/TRBV12-4 CASSLFGGRANSPLHF TGTGCCAGCAGTTTATTTGGGGGGCGCGCGAATTCACCCCTCCACTTT
TRBJ2-3 TRBD2 few TRBV12-3/TRBV12-4 CASSLAQSGGTDTQYF TGTGCCAGCAGTTTAGCCCAGAGCGGGGGCACAGATACGCAGTATTTT
TRBJ2-1 TRBD1 . TRBV9 CASSVAGTGDGEQFF TGTGCCAGCAGCGTAGCAGGGACAGGGGACGGTGAGCAGTTCTTC
TRBJ1-2 . many TRBV7-2 CASSLRSQGITYGYTF TGTGCCAGCAGCTTACGAAGTCAGGGGATAACGTATGGCTACACCTTC
TRBJ2-1 . few TRBV19 CASSIYQTTVSSYNEQFF TGTGCCAGTAGTATATACCAAACGACGGTGAGCTCCTACAATGAGCAGTTCTTC
TRBJ1-5 TRBD1 many TRBV20-1 CSARGRQGSSNQPQHF TGCAGTGCTAGAGGGCGACAGGGTTCGAGCAATCAGCCCCAGCATTTT
TRBJ2-3 . . TRBV2 CASIPYTDTQYF TGTGCCAGCATCCCTTACACAGATACGCAGTATTTT
TRBJ2-5 TRBD2 many TRBV29-1 CSVGILAGEETQYF TGCAGCGTTGGAATTCTAGCGGGGGAAGAGACCCAGTACTTC